This TCR beta chain was sequenced during a study of blood T cell repertoires in COVID-19. Study as a whole: Samples taken during acute and convalescent COVID-19 were collected in the United States, Italy and Spain.

From germline, CDR1 is LNHNV and CDR2 YYDKDF (reference sequence). Trimming removed 3 bases from V and 7 bases from J; junction bases left unmatched: 2. CDR3 length: 13 amino acids. Generated by immunoSEQ multiplex PCR, the TCRdb table keeps only in-frame clones and is missing some. The data show 100,000 to 150,000 clones, approximately 85% seen once. This TCR came from a woman older than 75 with COVID-19, enrolled during active disease. The specimen was peripheral blood. The chain carries TRBV15 and TRBJ2-1; 8 positions agree with TRBD2. The CDR3 sequence is CATSRTSVNEQFF. The CDR3 region has the DNA TGTGCCACCAGCAGGACTAGCGTGAATGAGCAGTTCTTC. The variable domain in full, with the rest retrieved from reference TRBV15 and TRBJ2-1, is DAMVIQNPRYQVTQFGKPVTLSCSQTLNHNVMYWYQQKSSQAPKLLFHYYDKDFNNEADTPDNFQSRRPNTSFCFLDIRSPGLGDTAMYLCATSRTSVNEQFFGPGTRLTVL.